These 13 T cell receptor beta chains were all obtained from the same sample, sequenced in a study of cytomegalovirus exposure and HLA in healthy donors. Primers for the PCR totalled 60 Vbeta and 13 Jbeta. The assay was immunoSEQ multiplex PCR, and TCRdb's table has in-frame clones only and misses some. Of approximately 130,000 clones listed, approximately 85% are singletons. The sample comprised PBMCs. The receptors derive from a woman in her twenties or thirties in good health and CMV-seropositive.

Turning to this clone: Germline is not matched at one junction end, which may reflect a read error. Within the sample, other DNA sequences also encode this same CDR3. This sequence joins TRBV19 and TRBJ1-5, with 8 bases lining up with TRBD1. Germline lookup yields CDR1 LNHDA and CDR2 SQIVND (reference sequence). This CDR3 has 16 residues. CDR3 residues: CASSTRTGTSNQPQHF. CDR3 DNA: TGCGCCAGTAGTACCCGGACAGGGACCAGCAATCAGCCCCAGCATTTT. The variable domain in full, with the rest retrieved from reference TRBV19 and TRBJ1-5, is DGGITQSPKYLFRKEGQNVTLSCEQNLNHDAMYWYRQDPGQGLRLIYYSQIVNDFQKGDIAEGYSVSREKKESFPLTVTSAQKNPTAFYLCASSTRTGTSNQPQHFGDGTRLSIL.

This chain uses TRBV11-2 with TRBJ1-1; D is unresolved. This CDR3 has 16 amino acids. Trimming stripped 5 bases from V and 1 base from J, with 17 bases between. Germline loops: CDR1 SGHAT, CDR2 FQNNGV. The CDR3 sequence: CASSPQLQAANTEAFF. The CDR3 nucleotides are TGTGCCAGCAGCCCCCAGCTTCAGGCTGCGAACACTGAAGCTTTCTTT.

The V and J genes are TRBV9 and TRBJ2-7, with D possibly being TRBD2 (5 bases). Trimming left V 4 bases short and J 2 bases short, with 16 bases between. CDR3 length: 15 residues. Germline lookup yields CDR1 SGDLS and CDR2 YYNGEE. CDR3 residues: CASSPRTGKTYEQYF. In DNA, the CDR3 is TGTGCCAGCAGCCCCCGGACCGGGAAAACCTACGAGCAGTACTTC.

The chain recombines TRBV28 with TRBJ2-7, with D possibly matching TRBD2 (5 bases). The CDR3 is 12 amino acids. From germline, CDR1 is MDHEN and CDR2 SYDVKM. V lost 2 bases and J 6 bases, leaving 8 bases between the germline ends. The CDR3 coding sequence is TGTGCCAGCAGTTTACAGAGGGCCGAGCAGTACTTC. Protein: CASSLQRAEQYF.

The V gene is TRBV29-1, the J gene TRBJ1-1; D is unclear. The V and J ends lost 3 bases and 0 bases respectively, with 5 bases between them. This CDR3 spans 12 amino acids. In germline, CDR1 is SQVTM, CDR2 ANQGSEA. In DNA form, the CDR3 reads TGCAGCGTTGAGGGCATGAACACTGAAGCTTTCTTT. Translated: CSVEGMNTEAFF.

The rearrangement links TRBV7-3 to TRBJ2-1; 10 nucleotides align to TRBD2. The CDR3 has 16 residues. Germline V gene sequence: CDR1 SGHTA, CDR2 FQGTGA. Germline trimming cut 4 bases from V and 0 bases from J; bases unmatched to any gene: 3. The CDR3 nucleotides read TGTGCCAGCAGCTCCGGACTAGCGGCCTCCTACAATGAGCAGTTCTTC. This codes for CASSSGLAASYNEQFF. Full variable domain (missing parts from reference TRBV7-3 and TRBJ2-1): GAGVSQTPSNKVTEKGKYVELRCDPISGHTALYWYRQSLGQGPEFLIYFQGTGAADDSGLPNDRFFAVRPEGSVSTLKIQRTERGDSAVYLCASSSGLAASYNEQFFGPGTRLTVL.

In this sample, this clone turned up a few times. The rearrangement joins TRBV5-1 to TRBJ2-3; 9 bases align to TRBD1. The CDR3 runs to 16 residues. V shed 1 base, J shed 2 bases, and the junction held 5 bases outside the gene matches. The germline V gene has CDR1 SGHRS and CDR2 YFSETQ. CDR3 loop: CASSLSGQGPTDTQYF. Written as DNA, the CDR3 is TGCGCCAGCAGCTTGTCGGGACAGGGTCCCACAGATACGCAGTATTTT.

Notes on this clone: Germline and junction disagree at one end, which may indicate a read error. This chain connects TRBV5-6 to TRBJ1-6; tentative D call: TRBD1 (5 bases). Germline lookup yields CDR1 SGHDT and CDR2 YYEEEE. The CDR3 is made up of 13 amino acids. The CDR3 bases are TGTGCCAGCAGCTTAGGTGGAGGCTTCGGGGGAGATTTT. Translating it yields CASSLGGGFGGDF.

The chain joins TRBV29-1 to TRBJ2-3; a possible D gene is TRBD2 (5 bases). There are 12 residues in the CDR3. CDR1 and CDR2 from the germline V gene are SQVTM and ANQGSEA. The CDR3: CISDGVADTQYF. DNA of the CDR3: TGCATCTCCGACGGGGTGGCAGATACGCAGTATTTT.

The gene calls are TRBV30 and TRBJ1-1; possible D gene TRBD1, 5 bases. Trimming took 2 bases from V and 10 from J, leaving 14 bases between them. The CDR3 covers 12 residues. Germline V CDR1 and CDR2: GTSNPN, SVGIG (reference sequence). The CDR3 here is CAWSKRGWAAFF. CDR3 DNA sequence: TGTGCCTGGAGTAAAAGGGGCTGGGCAGCTTTCTTT.

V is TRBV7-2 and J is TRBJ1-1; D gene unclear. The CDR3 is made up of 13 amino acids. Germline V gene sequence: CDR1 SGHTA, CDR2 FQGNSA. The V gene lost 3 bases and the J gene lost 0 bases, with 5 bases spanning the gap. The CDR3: CASSFNLNTEAFF. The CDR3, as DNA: TGTGCCAGCAGCTTTAATCTGAACACTGAAGCTTTCTTT. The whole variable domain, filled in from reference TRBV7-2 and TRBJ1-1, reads GAGVSQSPSNKVTEKGKDVELRCDPISGHTALYWYRQSLGQGLEFLIYFQGNSAPDKSGLPSDRFSAERTGGSVSTLTIQRTQQEDSAVYLCASSFNLNTEAFFGQGTRLTVV.

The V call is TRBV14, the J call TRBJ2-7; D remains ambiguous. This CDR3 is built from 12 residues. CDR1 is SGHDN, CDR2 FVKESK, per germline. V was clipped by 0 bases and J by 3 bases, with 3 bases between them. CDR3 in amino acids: CASSQDRYEQYF. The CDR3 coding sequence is TGTGCCAGCAGCCAAGATCGCTACGAGCAGTACTTC.

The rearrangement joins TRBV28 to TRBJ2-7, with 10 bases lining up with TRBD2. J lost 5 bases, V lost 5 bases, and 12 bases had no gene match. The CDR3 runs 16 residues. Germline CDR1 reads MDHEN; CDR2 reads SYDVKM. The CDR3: CASSPARAGGPHEQYF. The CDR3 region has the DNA TGTGCCAGCAGTCCAGCCCGAGCGGGAGGGCCCCACGAGCAGTACTTC.